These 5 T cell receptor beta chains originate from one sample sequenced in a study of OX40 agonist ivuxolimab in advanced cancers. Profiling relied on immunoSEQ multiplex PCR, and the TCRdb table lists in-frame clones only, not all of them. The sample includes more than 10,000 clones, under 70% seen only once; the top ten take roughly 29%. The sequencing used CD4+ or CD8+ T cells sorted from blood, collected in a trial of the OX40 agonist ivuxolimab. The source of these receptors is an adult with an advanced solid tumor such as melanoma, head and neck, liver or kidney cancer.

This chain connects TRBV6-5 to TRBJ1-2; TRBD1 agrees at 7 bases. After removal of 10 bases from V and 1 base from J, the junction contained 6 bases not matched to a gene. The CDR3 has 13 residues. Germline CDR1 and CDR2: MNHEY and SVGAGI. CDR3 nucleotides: TGTGCCACCCGGGGGACAGATAACTATGGCTACACCTTC. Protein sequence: CATRGTDNYGYTF.

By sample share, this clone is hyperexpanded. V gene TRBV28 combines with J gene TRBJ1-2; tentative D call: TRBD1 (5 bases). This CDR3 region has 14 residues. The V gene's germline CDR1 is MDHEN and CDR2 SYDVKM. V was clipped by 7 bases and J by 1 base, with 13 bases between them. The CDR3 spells CASTPLGDNYGYTF. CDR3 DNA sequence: TGTGCCAGCACCCCCCTGGGGGATAACTATGGCTACACCTTC.

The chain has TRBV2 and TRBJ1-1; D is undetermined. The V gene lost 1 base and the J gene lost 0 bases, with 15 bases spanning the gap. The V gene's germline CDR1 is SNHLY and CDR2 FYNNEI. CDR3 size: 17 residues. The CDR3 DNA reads TGTGCCAGCAGTGAAGGGTTTAGGAACGCTCTGAACACTGAAGCTTTCTTT. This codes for CASSEGFRNALNTEAFF.

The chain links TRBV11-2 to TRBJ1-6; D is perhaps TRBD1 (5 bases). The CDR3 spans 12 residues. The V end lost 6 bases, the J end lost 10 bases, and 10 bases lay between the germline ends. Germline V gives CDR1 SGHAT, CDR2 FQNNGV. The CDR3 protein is CASRLGGSPLHF. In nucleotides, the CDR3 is TGTGCCAGCAGATTGGGGGGGTCACCCCTCCACTTT. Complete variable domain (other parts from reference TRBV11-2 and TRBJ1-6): EAGVAQSPRYKIIEKRQSVAFWCNPISGHATLYWYQQILGQGPKLLIQFQNNGVVDDSQLPKDRFSAERLKGVDSTLKIQPAKLEDSAVYLCASRLGGSPLHFGNGTRLTVT.

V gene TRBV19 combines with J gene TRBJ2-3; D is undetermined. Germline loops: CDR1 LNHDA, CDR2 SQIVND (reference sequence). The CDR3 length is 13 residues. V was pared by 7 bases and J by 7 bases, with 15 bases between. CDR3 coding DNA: TGTGCCAGTATGCCCGTCGGCGTGAATACGCAGTATTTT. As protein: CASMPVGVNTQYF.